One sample yielded the 10 T cell receptor beta chains listed below, sequenced in a study of monozygotic twins with inflammatory bowel disease. TCRdb re-analyzed the 5' RACE reads; it lists each CDR3 protein once, without DNA. Its listing shows approximately 400,000 distinct CDR3 sequences. Material for sequencing was blood. These TCRs come from a human donor with ulcerative colitis or Crohn's disease, or a healthy co-twin of an affected twin (not recorded which).

V is TRBV5-1 and J is TRBJ2-2; TCRdb's assignment of TRBD1 cannot be checked, as there is no DNA. The CDR3 extends over 14 amino acids. Germline CDR1 is SGHRS and CDR2 is YFSETQ. CDR3: CASSPGSPSQELFF.

The J gene is TRBJ1-1, the V gene TRBV5-6. The CDR3 has 13 residues. Germline V CDR1 and CDR2: SGHDT, YYEEEE. CDR3 sequence: CASSLWQGTEAFF.

The chain has TRBV11-2 and TRBJ2-2; the TCRdb D gene call, TRBD1, has no DNA to confirm it. Germline CDR1 is SGHAT and CDR2 is FQNNGV. The CDR3 contains 15 residues. CDR3 sequence reads: CASSWPGGVGGELFF.

V is TRBV20-1 and J is TRBJ2-2; TCRdb reports TRBD1, a call that lacks DNA to check it against. Looked up from germline, CDR1 is DFQATT and CDR2 is SNEGSKA (reference sequence). The CDR3 runs to 14 residues. The CDR3 is CSARGQTNTGELFF.

The chain employs TRBV7-2 and TRBJ2-5; as DNA is missing, the TRBD2 call by TCRdb cannot be tested. The CDR3 has 16 amino acids. The V gene's germline CDR1 is SGHTA and CDR2 FQGNSA. The CDR3 spells CASSLRLAGVQETQYF.

This rearrangement joins TRBV18 to TRBJ2-7; the TCRdb D gene call, TRBD2, has no DNA to confirm it. The V gene's germline CDR1 is KGHSH and CDR2 LQKENI. The CDR3 runs to 17 residues. CDR3 amino acids: CASSPSNPGTLPYEQYF.

The V and J genes are TRBV19 and TRBJ2-7. The CDR3 is made up of 14 amino acids. The germline gives CDR1 LNHDA, CDR2 SQIVND (reference sequence). The CDR3 is CASSTSLSPYEQYF.

The chain carries TRBV7-2 and TRBJ1-1; TCRdb names TRBD1, which stays unverified in the absence of DNA. This CDR3 has 16 residues. The germline V gene encodes CDR1 SGHTA and CDR2 FQGNSA. The CDR3 here is CASSNPGTARTTEAFF.

The chain employs TRBV29-1 and TRBJ2-5; without DNA, the TCRdb call of TRBD1 cannot be checked. The germline CDR1 and CDR2 sequences are SQVTM and ANQGSEA. The length of the CDR3 is 14 residues. This CDR3 is CSVEGTEYQETQYF.

The chain uses TRBV5-1 and TRBJ2-7. The germline CDR1 and CDR2 sequences are SGHRS and YFSETQ. The CDR3 has 13 residues. The CDR3 loop reads CASSVPGTYEQYF.